This T cell receptor (beta chain) was sequenced for a study of regulatory T cells in long-lasting Graves disease. Documented time point: newly diagnosed GD, antithyroid drugs for less than 3 months. The TCR library used RNA extracted from PBMCs. CDR1 SGHTA and CDR2 FQGNSA come from the germline V gene. This CDR3 comprises 13 residues. With V trimmed by 5 bases and J by 6 bases, 6 bases remained unmatched. Investigators prepared the TCR beta libraries by applying iRepertoire HTBI primers and Arm-PCR of CDR3 regions. TCRdb analysed the multiplex PCR reads with MiXCR anew, one entry per CDR3 protein. The top ten clones hold approximately 7.6% of a sample with over 350,000 distinct CDR3 sequences, 14% to 15% of them seen once. In its sample, this clonotype was seen many times. This sample was shared with a second study, whose subject was T cells in Graves' hyperthyroidism and ophthalmopathy. Per that paper: HTBI primers were employed in a first-round RT-PCR of the TCR CDR3.

V gene TRBV7-2 combines with J gene TRBJ1-1, with TRBD1 identical over 7 bases. This specimen was peripheral blood mononuclear cells (PBMCs), taken at new diagnosis, from a patient treated with antithyroid drugs. This TCR was recovered from a middle-aged woman with Graves disease. CDR3 DNA sequence: TGTGCCAGCAGCCTGGACAGGAGGGCTGAAGCTTTCTTT. Protein product: CASSLDRRAEAFF. Using reference TRBV7-2 and TRBJ1-1 for the parts outside the CDR3, the full variable domain is GAGVSQSPSNKVTEKGKDVELRCDPISGHTALYWYRQSLGQGLEFLIYFQGNSAPDKSGLPSDRFSAERTGGSVSTLTIQRTQQEDSAVYLCASSLDRRAEAFFGQGTRLTVV.